The 20 T cell receptor beta chains reported below all come from one sample, sequenced in a study of blood T cell repertoires in COVID-19. Sequenced by immunoSEQ multiplex PCR; TCRdb stores in-frame clones only, minus some. The table shows over 300,000 clones, with around 86% occurring only once. Source material: peripheral blood. These receptors came from a woman in her forties or fifties with acute or convalescent COVID-19.

The V gene is TRBV6-5, the J gene TRBJ1-3; maybe TRBD1 (6 bases). Trimming left V 6 bases short and J 0 bases short, with 9 bases between. CDR3 length: 14 amino acids. In germline, CDR1 is MNHEY, CDR2 SVGAGI. This CDR3 reads CASRRDNSGNTIYF. CDR3 in DNA: TGTGCCAGCAGGAGGGACAACTCTGGAAACACCATATATTTT.

The gene calls are TRBV4-2 and TRBJ2-3, with 11 bases matching TRBD2. CDR1 LGHNA and CDR2 YNFKEQ come from the germline V gene. V gave up 3 bases and J gave up 2 bases; unmatched junction bases: 4. This CDR3 spans 16 amino acids. CDR3 in amino acids: CASSQGTSGNTDTQYF. The CDR3 nucleotides read TGTGCCAGCAGCCAGGGGACTAGCGGCAACACAGATACGCAGTATTTT.

This clone was detected a few times. The chain carries TRBV2 and TRBJ2-3, with D maybe TRBD2 (6 bases). Germline V gene lookup returns CDR1 SNHLY and CDR2 FYNNEI. CDR3 size: 15 residues. The V and J ends lost 4 bases and 1 base respectively, with 12 bases between them. The CDR3 sequence is CASSARELRTDTQYF. DNA for the CDR3: TGTGCCAGCAGTGCTCGGGAGTTGCGCACAGATACGCAGTATTTT.

The chain employs TRBV19 and TRBJ2-2, with TRBD1 as a possible D gene (5 bases). Germline CDR1 and CDR2: LNHDA and SQIVND (reference sequence). Between the trimmed V and J ends, which lost 10 bases and 1 base, there was a span of 13 bases. The CDR3 contains 14 residues. CDR3: CATSWQGNTGELFF. In DNA, the CDR3 is TGTGCCACATCCTGGCAGGGGAACACCGGGGAGCTGTTTTTT.

V and J are TRBV5-6 and TRBJ2-1; 7 bases align to TRBD2. Germline CDR1 reads SGHDT; CDR2 reads YYEEEE. CDR3 length: 16 amino acids. V lost 1 base to trimming and J lost 10 bases; unmatched junction nucleotides: 14. The CDR3 sequence is CASSLRREGRSGEQFF. CDR3 DNA sequence: TGTGCCAGCAGCTTGAGGAGGGAGGGCCGTTCCGGAGAGCAGTTCTTC.

This chain uses TRBV24-1 with TRBJ2-5; D might be TRBD1 (6 bases). The CDR3 extends over 17 amino acids. Germline CDR1 reads KGHDR; CDR2 reads SFDVKD. V was shortened by 3 bases and J by 2 bases, with 18 bases between the two germline ends. Written as DNA, the CDR3 is TGTGCCACCAGTGATGTGGGGGCAAATCACGTTCAAGAGACCCAGTACTTC. Encoded protein: CATSDVGANHVQETQYF.

The table lists this clone with a count of one. The chain combines TRBV5-4 with TRBJ2-5, with TRBD1 matching 8 bases. The CDR3 extends over 15 amino acids. Germline V gives CDR1 SGHNT, CDR2 YYREEE (reference sequence). Trimming cost V 0 bases and J 5 bases; bases outside gene matches: 6. This CDR3 reads CASSLGDRSPETQYF. The DNA of the CDR3 is TGTGCCAGCAGCTTGGGGGACAGGTCCCCCGAGACCCAGTACTTC.

The chain combines TRBV29-1 with TRBJ2-1, with 10 bases that match TRBD2. This CDR3 has 14 residues. Per germline, CDR1 SQVTM and CDR2 ANQGSEA. V dropped 6 bases and J dropped 4; count of bases not matched to a gene: 6. This chain's CDR3 is CSVRAGGIYNEQFF. In nucleotides, the CDR3 is TGCAGCGTCCGAGCGGGAGGGATTTACAATGAGCAGTTCTTC.

This clone was recorded only once. This rearrangement joins TRBV27 to TRBJ2-7; TRBD2 matches 7 bases. The CDR3 covers 14 residues. The V gene end was trimmed by 6 bases and the J gene end by 2 bases; junction bases not matched to a gene: 7. The V gene's germline CDR1 is MNHEY and CDR2 SMNVEV (reference sequence). This CDR3 is CASSPFGLAYEQYF. The CDR3 DNA reads TGTGCCAGCAGCCCCTTTGGACTAGCCTACGAGCAGTACTTC.

This chain uses TRBV18 with TRBJ1-1; no clear D gene. Germline V gene data show CDR1 as KGHSH and CDR2 as LQKENI. The CDR3 covers 14 residues. The V end lost 1 base, the J end lost 1 base, and 7 bases lay between the germline ends. The CDR3: CASSPRRENTEAFF. For the CDR3, the DNA is TGTGCCAGCTCACCACGGCGGGAGAACACTGAAGCTTTCTTT.

V and J are TRBV2 and TRBJ2-5; D possibly corresponds to TRBD2 (6 bases). CDR1 is SNHLY, CDR2 FYNNEI, per germline. V was pared by 4 bases and J by 5 bases, with 14 bases between. The length of the CDR3 is 14 residues. The CDR3 spells CASSASGRGETQYF. The CDR3 DNA is TGTGCCAGCAGTGCGAGCGGGCGAGGGGAGACCCAGTACTTC.

The chain recombines TRBV2 with TRBJ2-7; 11 bases are shared with TRBD2. The CDR3 is 14 residues long. Germline lookup yields CDR1 SNHLY and CDR2 FYNNEI. Trimming took 5 bases from V and 5 from J; bases not matched to a gene: 5. Here the CDR3 DNA reads TGTGCCAGCAGTATAGCGGGAGGGAGAGACGAGCAGTACTTC. Amino acids: CASSIAGGRDEQYF.

This clone was detected a few times. The chain employs TRBV7-9 and TRBJ1-3, with 8 bases aligning to TRBD1. The CDR3 is 13 amino acids. Germline trimming cut 8 bases from V and 2 bases from J; bases unmatched to any gene: 2. Germline V gives CDR1 SEHNR, CDR2 FQNEAQ (reference sequence). The CDR3 sequence is CASLQGAGNTIYF. CDR3 bases: TGTGCCAGCCTACAGGGGGCTGGAAACACCATATATTTT.

This clone was seen more than once but under ten times. This chain joins TRBV6-6 and TRBJ2-5, with 7 bases aligning to TRBD1. V lost 2 bases to trimming and J lost 1 base; unmatched junction nucleotides: 7. The CDR3 spans 16 residues. CDR1 and CDR2 from the germline V gene are MNHNY and SVGAGI (reference sequence). The CDR3 sequence: CASSYRLKGAQETQYF. The CDR3 coding sequence is TGTGCCAGCAGTTACCGATTAAAGGGGGCCCAAGAGACCCAGTACTTC.

This clone was counted once. At the DNA level, this CDR3 is encoded by other sequences in the same sample as well. The chain uses TRBV5-1 and TRBJ1-4; D may be TRBD1 (5 bases). This CDR3 has 14 residues. Germline assignment: CDR1 SGHRS and CDR2 YFSETQ. Trimming took off 0 bases at V and 8 bases at J, with 11 bases between the two ends. The DNA of the CDR3 is TGCGCCAGCAGCTTGGGGCAGGGAGGCGAAAAACTGTTTTTT. As protein: CASSLGQGGEKLFF.

On this clone: In the same sample, other DNA sequences code for this CDR3. This sequence joins TRBV27 and TRBJ2-5; D gene ambiguous. CDR3 length: 13 amino acids. Trimming took 2 bases from V and 2 from J, leaving 6 bases between them. Germline CDR1 MNHEY, CDR2 SMNVEV (reference sequence). The CDR3 bases are TGTGCCAGCAGTTTACGGAGACAAGAGACCCAGTACTTC. It translates to CASSLRRQETQYF.

The chain combines TRBV7-3 with TRBJ2-5; D is perhaps TRBD2 (6 bases). The germline V gene has CDR1 SGHTA and CDR2 FQGTGA. V shed 3 bases and J shed 3 bases, with 8 bases lying between them. CDR3 size: 13 residues. The CDR3 region has the DNA TGTGCCAGCAGCTTCGGGAGAGAAGAGACCCAGTACTTC. Translation gives CASSFGREETQYF.

V is TRBV28 and J is TRBJ1-5; D might be TRBD1 (5 bases). Germline V gene lookup returns CDR1 MDHEN and CDR2 SYDVKM. The CDR3 has 15 amino acids. V lost 7 bases, J lost 6 bases, and 19 bases lay in between. CDR3 nucleotide sequence: TGTGCCAGCACAAAAGGCCCCCTTAGGGGTCAGCCCCAGCATTTT. Its protein product is CASTKGPLRGQPQHF.

The chain recombines TRBV19 with TRBJ1-2; TRBD1 aligns across 9 bases. The ends lost 2 bases at V and 6 bases at J; junction bases unmatched: 7. Germline CDR1 is LNHDA and CDR2 is SQIVND (reference sequence). The CDR3 has 15 amino acids. The CDR3, as DNA: TGTGCCAGTAGTATAACGGGGGACAGGGTCCATGGCTACACCTTC. This sequence encodes CASSITGDRVHGYTF.

The chain recombines TRBV15 with TRBJ1-1; no firm D call. V lost 3 bases, J lost 4 bases, and 15 bases lay in between. The CDR3 is 15 amino acids. CDR1 is LNHNV, CDR2 YYDKDF, per germline (reference sequence). The CDR3: CATSRVRASGTEAFF. The CDR3 region has the DNA TGTGCCACCAGCAGGGTTAGAGCGTCGGGCACTGAAGCTTTCTTT.